The TCR beta chain under discussion was sequenced for a study of shared clonotypes between healthy human individuals. Findings and limits, study-wide: Researchers sampled only blood; tissue repertoires likely differ.

Assay execution proceeded at the deep level. Per the authors' pipeline: Sequence data from immunoSEQ were junction-only and lacked quality scores; consequently, filtering differed. The method was immunoSEQ multiplex PCR; TCRdb's version includes in-frame clones alone and lacks a portion of them. V, J and clone size are those of that table, while D and trimming were read from the DNA. Of around 700,000 clones detected, around two thirds appear once; the ten largest clones hold 1.5% to 2%. CD4+ cell separation produced CD45RA+ naive and CD45RA-negative memory subsets. This clone was observed a single time. The antigen is not known. The CDR3 length is 16 residues. CDR1 SNHLY and CDR2 FYNNEI come from the germline V gene. J lost 1 base, V lost 10 bases, and 12 bases had no gene match.

The specimen sequenced was memory CD4+ T cells sorted from blood. Subset here: CD45RA-negative fraction. The source of this sequence is a woman between 25 and 40 years old in good health. The V call is TRBV2, the J call TRBJ2-1; TRBD2 aligns across 8 bases. CDR3: CATGLGSGMSYNEQFF. The DNA of the CDR3 is TGTGCCACCGGGTTGGGTAGCGGGATGTCCTACAATGAGCAGTTCTTC.